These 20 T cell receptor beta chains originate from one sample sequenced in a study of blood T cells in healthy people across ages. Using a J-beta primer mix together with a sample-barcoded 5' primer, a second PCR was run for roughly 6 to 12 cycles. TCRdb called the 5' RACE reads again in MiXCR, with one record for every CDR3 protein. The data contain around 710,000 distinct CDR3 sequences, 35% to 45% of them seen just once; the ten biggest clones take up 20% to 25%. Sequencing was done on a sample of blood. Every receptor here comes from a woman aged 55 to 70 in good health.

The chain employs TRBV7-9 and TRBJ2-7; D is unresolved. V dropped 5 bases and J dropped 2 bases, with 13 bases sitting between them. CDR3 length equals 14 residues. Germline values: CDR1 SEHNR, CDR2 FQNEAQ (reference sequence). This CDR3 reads CASSAQAQTYEQYF. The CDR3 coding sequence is TGTGCCAGCAGCGCCCAGGCCCAGACCTACGAGCAGTACTTC.

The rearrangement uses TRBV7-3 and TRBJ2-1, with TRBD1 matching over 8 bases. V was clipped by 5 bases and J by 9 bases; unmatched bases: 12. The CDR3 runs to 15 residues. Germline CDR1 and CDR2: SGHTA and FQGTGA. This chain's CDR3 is CASSIPGTGACEQFF. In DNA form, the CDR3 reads TGTGCCAGCAGCATACCCGGGACAGGCGCCTGTGAGCAGTTCTTC.

The CDR3 region is CASSYSSDSLNTEAFF. The CDR3 DNA sequence: TGTGCCAGCAGTTACTCGTCGGACAGCCTGAACACTGAAGCTTTCTTT. The rearrangement uses TRBV6-5 and TRBJ1-1; D might be TRBD1 (6 bases). V lost 0 bases to trimming and J lost 0 bases, with 11 bases between them. Germline CDR1 is MNHEY and CDR2 is SVGAGI. There are 16 residues in the CDR3.

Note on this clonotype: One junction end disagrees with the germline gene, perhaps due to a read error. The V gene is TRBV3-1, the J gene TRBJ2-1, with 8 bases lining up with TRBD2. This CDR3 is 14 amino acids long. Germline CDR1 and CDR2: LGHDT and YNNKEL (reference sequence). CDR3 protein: CASRRAGGHNERFF. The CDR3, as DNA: TGTGCCAGCAGGCGGGCGGGGGGCCACAATGAGCGGTTCTTC.

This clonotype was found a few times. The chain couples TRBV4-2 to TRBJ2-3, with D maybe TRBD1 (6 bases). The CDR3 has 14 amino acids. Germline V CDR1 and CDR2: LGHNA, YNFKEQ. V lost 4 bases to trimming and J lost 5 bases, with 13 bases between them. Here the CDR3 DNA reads TGTGCCAGCAGCCTCCAGGGGACGGTAGATACGCAGTATTTT. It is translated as CASSLQGTVDTQYF.

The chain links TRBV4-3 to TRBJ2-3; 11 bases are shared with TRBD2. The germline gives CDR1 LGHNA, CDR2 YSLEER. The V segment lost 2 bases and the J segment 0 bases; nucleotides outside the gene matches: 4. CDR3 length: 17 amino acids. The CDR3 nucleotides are TGCGCCAGCAGCCAATTAGGACTAGCGGGTAGCACAGATACGCAGTATTTT. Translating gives CASSQLGLAGSTDTQYF.

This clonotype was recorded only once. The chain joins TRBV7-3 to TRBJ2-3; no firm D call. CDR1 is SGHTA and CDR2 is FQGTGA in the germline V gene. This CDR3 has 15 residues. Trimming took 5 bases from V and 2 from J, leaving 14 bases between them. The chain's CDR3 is CASSQMGSNTDTQYF. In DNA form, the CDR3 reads TGTGCCAGCAGCCAGATGGGGTCAAACACAGATACGCAGTATTTT. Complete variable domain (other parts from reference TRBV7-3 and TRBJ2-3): GAGVSQTPSNKVTEKGKYVELRCDPISGHTALYWYRQSLGQGPEFLIYFQGTGAADDSGLPNDRFFAVRPEGSVSTLKIQRTERGDSAVYLCASSQMGSNTDTQYFGPGTRLTVL.

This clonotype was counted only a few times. The CDR3 sequence: CSASSPGTLKKGHEQFF. CDR3 DNA sequence: TGCAGTGCTAGCTCCCCCGGGACGTTAAAAAAGGGCCATGAGCAGTTCTTC. The V gene is TRBV20-1, the J gene TRBJ2-1; D may match TRBD1 or TRBD2 (5 bases each). Germline lookup yields CDR1 DFQATT and CDR2 SNEGSKA (reference sequence). CDR3 length: 17 amino acids. The V end was cut by 3 bases, the J end by 8 bases, with 26 bases between.

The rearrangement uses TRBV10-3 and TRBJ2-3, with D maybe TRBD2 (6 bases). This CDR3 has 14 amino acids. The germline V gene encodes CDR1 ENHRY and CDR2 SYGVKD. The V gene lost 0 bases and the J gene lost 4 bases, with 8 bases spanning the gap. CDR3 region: CAISESTGADTQYF. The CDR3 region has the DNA TGTGCCATCAGTGAGTCAACGGGGGCAGATACGCAGTATTTT.

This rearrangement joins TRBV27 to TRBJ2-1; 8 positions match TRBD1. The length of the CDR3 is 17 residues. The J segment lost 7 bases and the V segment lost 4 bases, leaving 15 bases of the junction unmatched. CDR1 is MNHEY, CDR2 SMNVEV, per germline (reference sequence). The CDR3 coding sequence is TGTGCCAGCAGTTCTCTGTCCGGACAGGGATTAATGAATGAGCAGTTCTTC. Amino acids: CASSSLSGQGLMNEQFF.

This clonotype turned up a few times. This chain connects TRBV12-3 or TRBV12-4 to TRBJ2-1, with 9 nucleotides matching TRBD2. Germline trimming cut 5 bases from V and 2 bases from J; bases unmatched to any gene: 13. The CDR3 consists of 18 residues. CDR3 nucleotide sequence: TGTGCCAGCAGTCTCCAAGTGGCGGGAGGGGGAGCCTACAATGAGCAGTTCTTC. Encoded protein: CASSLQVAGGGAYNEQFF.

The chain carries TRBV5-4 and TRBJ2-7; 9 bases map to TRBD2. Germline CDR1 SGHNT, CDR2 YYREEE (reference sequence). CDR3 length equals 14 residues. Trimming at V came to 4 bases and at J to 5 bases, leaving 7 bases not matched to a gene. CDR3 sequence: CASSKSGRNHEQYF. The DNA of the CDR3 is TGTGCCAGCAGCAAGAGCGGGAGGAATCACGAGCAGTACTTC.

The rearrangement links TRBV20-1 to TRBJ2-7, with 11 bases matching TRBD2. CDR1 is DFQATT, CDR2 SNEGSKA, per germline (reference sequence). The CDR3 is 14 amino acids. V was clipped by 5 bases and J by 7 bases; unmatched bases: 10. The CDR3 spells CSAGVTSGSYEQYF. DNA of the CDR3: TGCAGTGCTGGAGTTACTAGCGGGAGCTATGAGCAGTACTTC.

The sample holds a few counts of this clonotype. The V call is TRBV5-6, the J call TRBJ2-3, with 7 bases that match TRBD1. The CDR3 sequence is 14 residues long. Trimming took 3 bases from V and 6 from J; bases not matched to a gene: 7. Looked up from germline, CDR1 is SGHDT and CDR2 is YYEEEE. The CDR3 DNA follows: TGTGCCAGCAGCTGGAGGACAGGAAGGGATACGCAGTATTTT. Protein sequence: CASSWRTGRDTQYF.

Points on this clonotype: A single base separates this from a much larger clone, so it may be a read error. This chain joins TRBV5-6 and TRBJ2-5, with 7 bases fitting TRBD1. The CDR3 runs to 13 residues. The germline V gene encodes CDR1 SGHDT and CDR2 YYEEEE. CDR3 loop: CDSSLKGAETQYF. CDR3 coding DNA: TGTGACAGCAGCTTGAAGGGGGCCGAGACCCAGTACTTC. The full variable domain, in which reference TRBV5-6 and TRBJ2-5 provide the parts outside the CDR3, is DAGVTQSPTHLIKTRGQQVTLRCSPKSGHDTVSWYQQALGQGPQFIFQYYEEEERQRGNFPDRFSGHQFPNYSSELNVNALLLGDSALYLCDSSLKGAETQYFGPGTRLLVL.

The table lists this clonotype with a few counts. DNA for the CDR3: TGTGCCAGCAGTGAAGCACCGACTAGCGGGATACAGTTAGCCAAAAACATTCAGTACTTC. It is translated as CASSEAPTSGIQLAKNIQYF. The chain carries TRBV2 and TRBJ2-4, with 11 bases that match TRBD2. The CDR3 runs 20 residues. Germline values: CDR1 SNHLY, CDR2 FYNNEI. The V segment lost 0 bases and the J segment 0 bases; nucleotides outside the gene matches: 10.

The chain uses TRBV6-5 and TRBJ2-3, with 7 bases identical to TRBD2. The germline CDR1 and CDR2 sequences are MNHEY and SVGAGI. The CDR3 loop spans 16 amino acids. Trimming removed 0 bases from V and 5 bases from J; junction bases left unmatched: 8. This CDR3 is CASSYSAGDRGDTQYF. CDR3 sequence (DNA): TGTGCCAGCAGTTACTCCGCGGGGGATCGGGGAGATACGCAGTATTTT.

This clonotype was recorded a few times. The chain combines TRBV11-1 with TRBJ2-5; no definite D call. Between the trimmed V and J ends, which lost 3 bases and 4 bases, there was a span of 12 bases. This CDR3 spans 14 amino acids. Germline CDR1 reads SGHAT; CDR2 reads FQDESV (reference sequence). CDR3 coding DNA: TGTGCCAGCAGCTTCCCTTGGAGAATAGAGACCCAGTACTTC. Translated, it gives CASSFPWRIETQYF.

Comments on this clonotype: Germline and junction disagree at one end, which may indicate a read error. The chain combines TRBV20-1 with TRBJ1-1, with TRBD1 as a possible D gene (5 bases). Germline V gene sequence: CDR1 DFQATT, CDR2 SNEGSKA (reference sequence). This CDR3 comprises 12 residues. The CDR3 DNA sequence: TGCAGTGCTGCGAAGGGGAACACTGAGGCTTTCTTT. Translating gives CSAAKGNTEAFF.

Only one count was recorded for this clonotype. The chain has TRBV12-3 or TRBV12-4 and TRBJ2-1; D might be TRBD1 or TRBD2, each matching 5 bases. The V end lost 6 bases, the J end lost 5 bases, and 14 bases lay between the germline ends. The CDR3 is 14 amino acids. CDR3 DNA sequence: TGTGCCAGCAGCACCGGGGCACAAAACAATGAGCAGTTCTTC. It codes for CASSTGAQNNEQFF.